The entry below describes one TCR beta chain. The data were taken from a study of T cell responses to AZD1222 COVID-19 vaccine. Sequencing was performed with immunoSEQ multiplex PCR; in TCRdb, only in-frame clones are kept and a portion is missing. The data show 100,000 to 120,000 clones, about four fifths seen once. The germline V and J ends were trimmed by 6 bases and 2 bases, with 7 bases remaining between them. CDR1 MDHEN and CDR2 SYDVKM come from the germline V gene. The CDR3 loop spans 13 amino acids. Sequenced here: peripheral blood, sampled on day 0 of AZD1222 vaccination. The rearrangement joins TRBV28 to TRBJ1-4, with unresolved D. This receptor was taken from an adult in good health. CDR3 in amino acids: CASRLTTNEKLFF. In nucleotides, the CDR3 is TGTGCCAGCAGGCTGACGACTAATGAAAAACTGTTTTTT. Looking up the rest from reference TRBV28 and TRBJ1-4 gives the full variable domain: DVKVTQSSRYLVKRTGEKVFLECVQDMDHENMFWYRQDPGLGLRLIYFSYDVKMKEKGDIPEGYSVSREKKERFSLILESASTNQTSMYLCASRLTTNEKLFFGSGTQLSVL.